The 32 T cell receptor beta chains reported below all come from one sample, sequenced in a study of tissue T cells after allogeneic stem cell transplantation (dated 2022 in TCRdb). The sample's time point label, in plain terms: mouse harvest day 7 after allogeneic transplant. Each mouse graft consisted of 10^7 T-cell-depleted bone marrow cells plus 10^6 splenic CD5+ T cells and was given by tail vein injection. Library preparation was by the immunoSEQ multiplex PCR assay. Imported from immuneACCESS, the table was reduced by TCRdb to in-frame sequences with V and J called. These copies leave out some clones; in studies compared against another copy, an unresolved V gene accounts for under half, and the cause of the remainder is not known. This sample lists about 7,900 clones; approximately 46% were detected once. The ten top clones hold under 9% of the sample. The sequencing input was gut tissue. The receptor source for this set is a female BALB/c mouse given C57BL/6 T cells with graft-versus-host disease after an allogeneic hematopoietic cell transplant.

Details on this clone: All gene names here are mouse names. The read ends 1 residue shy of where the CDR3 ends; the end is completed using the germline J gene. The gene calls are TRBV12-2 and TRBJ2-5, with D maybe TRBD1 (6 bases). Per germline, CDR1 SGHLS and CDR2 HYDKME. The CDR3 sequence is 13 residues long. Trimming stripped 0 bases from V and 3 bases from J, with 6 bases between. The covered CDR3 bases are TGTGCCAGCTCTCTCCAGGGGCAAGACACCCAGTAC. Its protein product is CASSLQGQDTQY. The full-length CDR3 reads as CASSLQGQDTQYF. The whole variable domain, filled in from reference TRBV12-2 and TRBJ2-5, reads NSGVVQSPRYIIKGKGERSILKCIPISGHLSVAWYQQTQGQELKFFIQHYDKMERDKGNLPSRFSVQQFDDYHSEMNMSALELEDSAVYFCASSLQGQDTQYFGPGTRLLVL.

This clone was seen a handful of times. The germline and genes are mouse ones. The CDR3 goes on 1 residue after the read ends, and that part is filled in from the germline J gene. The V and J genes are TRBV13-2 and TRBJ2-3; a possible D gene is TRBD1 (6 bases). Trimming stripped 5 bases from V and 3 bases from J, with 13 bases between. The CDR3 runs to 14 residues. The germline V gene has CDR1 NNHNN and CDR2 SYGAGS (reference sequence). The sequenced CDR3 bases are TGTGCCAGCGGAACAGGGAGAGGGGCAGAAACGCTGTAT. It codes for CASGTGRGAETLY. The full CDR3 sequence reads CASGTGRGAETLYF.

In regard to this clone: The listed genes are named as in mouse. The read finishes 1 residue shy of the CDR3 end, and the germline J gene is used to complete it. V usage is TRBV16 and J usage is TRBJ2-5; 10 bases agree with TRBD1. J was trimmed by 6 bases and V by 4 bases; bases with no gene match: 4. The V gene's germline CDR1 is SGHSA and CDR2 FRNQAP. CDR3 length equals 14 residues. The sequenced part of the CDR3 DNA is TGTGCAAGCAGCTGGGACAGGGGAAAGGACACCCAGTAC. Translated, it gives CASSWDRGKDTQY. The whole CDR3 sequence is CASSWDRGKDTQYF.

In this sample, this clone is large (0.1 to 1%). Gene names are the mouse ones. This CDR3 reads CASSQDEGLGDEQYF. CDR3 DNA (partial): TGTGCCAGCAGCCAAGATGAGGGACTGGGGGATGAACAGTAC. The chain recombines TRBV2 with TRBJ2-7; 11 nucleotides agree with TRBD2. The read stops 1 residue short of the end of the CDR3; the missing end is completed from the germline J gene. V shed 0 bases and J 5 bases; nucleotides not matched to a gene: 3. The CDR3 runs to 15 residues. In germline, CDR1 is LGHNA, CDR2 YSYQKL.

As to this clone: The listed genes are named as in mouse. With the read ending 1 residue before the CDR3 end, the germline J gene is used to fill in that end. This CDR3 is also generated by other DNA sequences in the sample. This chain uses TRBV19 with TRBJ2-5; D possibly uses TRBD1 or TRBD2 (6 bases each). The CDR3 is made up of 16 amino acids. Trimming removed 1 base from V and 2 bases from J, with 14 bases in between. Germline CDR1 reads FNHDT; CDR2 reads SITEND (reference sequence). The CDR3 is CASSISGGGRQDTQYF. Partial CDR3 DNA: TGTGCCAGCAGTATAAGCGGGGGCGGGCGCCAAGACACCCAGTAC.

Remarks on this clone: These gene names are mouse names. Read sequence stops 1 residue before the CDR3 end, and the germline J gene provides the missing end. V gene TRBV23 combines with J gene TRBJ2-3; TRBD2, as called in the table, went unchecked against the DNA. The CDR3 contains 17 residues. CDR1 is KGHTA, CDR2 FQNQQP, per germline. The DNA read from the CDR3 is TGCTCCAGCAGTCAAGGACTGGGGGGGCTTAGTGCAGAAACGCTGTAT. Its translation is CSSSQGLGGLSAETLY. From start to end, the CDR3 is CSSSQGLGGLSAETLYF.

This clone was recorded once. Germline and genes here are mouse. The chain's CDR3 is CASSLDGRGQNTLYF. CDR3 DNA (partial): TGTGCCAGCAGCTTAGATGGGCGAGGGCAAAACACCTTGTAC. The chain combines TRBV3 with TRBJ2-4; D remains unclear. With the read ending 1 residue before the CDR3 end, the germline J gene is used to fill in that end. The ends were cut back, 1 base at V and 3 bases at J, with 11 bases in the middle. Germline values: CDR1 SNHLY, CDR2 FYNGKV (reference sequence). There are 15 residues in the CDR3.

This clone has just a few counts. Germline and genes here are mouse. This CDR3 is CSSSQANTGQLYF. The part of the CDR3 DNA that was read is TGCTCCAGCAGTCAAGCAAACACCGGGCAGCTCTAC. This rearrangement joins TRBV23 to TRBJ2-2. The read halts 1 residue ahead of the CDR3 end, with the missing end drawn from the germline J gene. Germline CDR1 KGHTA, CDR2 FQNQQP. CDR3 length equals 13 residues.

In the case of this clone: Any gene name here is a mouse gene name. Read data end 1 residue before the CDR3 end; the end is taken from the germline J gene. The chain recombines TRBV26 with TRBJ2-4; D gene uncertain. The germline V gene encodes CDR1 KGHPV and CDR2 FQNQEV (reference sequence). V lost 3 bases and J 2 bases, leaving 0 bases between the germline ends. This CDR3 comprises 11 residues. The DNA read from the CDR3 is TGTGCCAGCAGTCTTCAAAACACCTTGTAC. Its translation is CASSLQNTLY. The whole CDR3 sequence is CASSLQNTLYF.

This clone has only a few counts. The gene names given are mouse names. The sequence runs out 1 residue before the end of the CDR3; the remainder is reconstructed from the germline J gene. The chain uses TRBV26 and TRBJ1-5; 7 bases agree with TRBD1. Germline CDR1 KGHPV, CDR2 FQNQEV (reference sequence). The trim removed 4 bases at V and 2 bases at J, leaving 2 bases unmatched. This CDR3 comprises 14 residues. CDR3 DNA (partial): TGTGCCAGCAGTCCAGACAGGGACAACCAGGCTCCGCTT. It yields the protein CASSPDRDNQAPL. The complete CDR3 reads CASSPDRDNQAPLF.

Comments on this clone: Genes and germline are mouse. The read terminates 1 residue before the CDR3 end, so the remaining end is supplied by the germline J gene. The chain is built from TRBV13-3 and TRBJ2-1; 10 bases are a match to TRBD2. The germline CDR1 and CDR2 sequences are NNHDY and SYVADS. The CDR3 is made up of 13 amino acids. V shed 7 bases, J shed 7 bases, and the junction held 5 bases outside the gene matches. The CDR3 bases that were read are TGTGCCAGCCCCTACTGGGGGGGAGCTGAGCAGTTC. Its protein product is CASPYWGGAEQF. The whole CDR3 is CASPYWGGAEQFF.

As for this clone: Gene labels here are mouse ones. The read ends 1 residue before the CDR3 terminus; that terminus is restored from the germline J gene. The gene calls are TRBV13-2 and TRBJ2-7; TRBD1 matches 7 bases. Germline V CDR1 and CDR2: NNHNN, SYGAGS (reference sequence). There are 12 residues in the CDR3. V gave up 6 bases and J gave up 1 base; unmatched junction bases: 1. CDR3 in amino acids: CASDRGSYEQYF. Incomplete CDR3 DNA: TGTGCCAGCGACAGGGGATCCTATGAACAGTAC.

Turning to this clone: The gene symbols are mouse symbols. The read terminates 1 residue ahead of where the CDR3 ends, so the germline J gene completes it. This chain uses TRBV13-1 with TRBJ2-5, with TRBD1 as a possible D gene (6 bases). CDR1 and CDR2 from the germline V gene are NSHNY and SYGAGN. The V gene lost 2 bases and the J gene lost 7 bases, with 8 bases spanning the gap. The CDR3 runs to 12 residues. The CDR3 bases that were read are TGTGCCAGCAGTGACAGGGGAAACACCCAGTAC. It is translated as CASSDRGNTQY. The CDR3 reads in full as CASSDRGNTQYF.

In regard to this clone: All gene names here are mouse names. The read gets to within 1 residue of the CDR3 end, and the germline J gene fills in the rest. This chain connects TRBV16 to TRBJ2-7, with TRBD1 identical over 9 bases. V gave up 1 base and J gave up 3 bases; unmatched junction bases: 1. Per the germline V gene, CDR1 is SGHSA and CDR2 is FRNQAP. The CDR3 runs 14 residues. The CDR3 protein is CASSLGDRDYEQYF. The part of the CDR3 DNA that was read is TGTGCAAGCAGCTTAGGGGACAGGGACTATGAACAGTAC.

This clone has a handful of counts. Gene names follow the mouse nomenclature. The sequenced fragment ends 1 residue before the CDR3 boundary, so the rest is inferred from the germline J gene. This chain joins TRBV26 and TRBJ1-4, with TRBD1 matching over 12 bases. Germline V CDR1 and CDR2: KGHPV, FQNQEV (reference sequence). Trimming cost V 6 bases and J 7 bases; bases outside gene matches: 3. The CDR3 is 14 amino acids. The CDR3 DNA, read in part, is TGTGCCAGCAGGGGACAGGGGGCCGGCGAAAGATTATTT. It specifies CASRGQGAGERLF. The whole CDR3 reads CASRGQGAGERLFF.

Notes on this clone: The genes are named according to mouse. The missing CDR3 end, 1 residue past where the read stops, is filled in from the germline J gene. The chain combines TRBV26 with TRBJ2-2; D uncertain. The germline CDR1 and CDR2 sequences are KGHPV and FQNQEV (reference sequence). The V and J ends lost 6 bases and 0 bases respectively, with 5 bases between them. CDR3 length: 13 amino acids. The sequenced CDR3 bases are TGTGCCAGCAGCTCAACAAACACCGGGCAGCTCTAC. It encodes CASSSTNTGQLY. The whole CDR3 protein is CASSSTNTGQLYF.

Note on this clone: Genes and germline come from the mouse. The CDR3 goes on 1 residue after the read ends, and that part is filled in from the germline J gene. The rearrangement uses TRBV26 and TRBJ1-4, with TRBD1 matching 9 bases. The J segment lost 7 bases and the V segment lost 4 bases, leaving 4 bases of the junction unmatched. There are 14 residues in the CDR3. Germline lookup yields CDR1 KGHPV and CDR2 FQNQEV (reference sequence). Partial CDR3 DNA: TGTGCCAGCAGTCGACAGGGGGGGAGCGAAAGATTATTT. It translates to CASSRQGGSERLF. The full CDR3 sequence reads CASSRQGGSERLFF.

On this clone itself: All gene names here are mouse names. The DNA ends 1 residue before the CDR3 does, and the rest of the CDR3 is filled in from the germline J gene. This rearrangement joins TRBV12-1 to TRBJ2-7; TRBD1 agrees at 8 bases. Germline V gives CDR1 SGHSN, CDR2 HYEKVE. V shed 2 bases, J shed 4 bases, and the junction held 3 bases outside the gene matches. CDR3 size: 13 residues. CDR3 sequence: CASSPDREYEQYF. The part of the CDR3 DNA that was read is TGTGCCAGCTCTCCGGACAGGGAATATGAACAGTAC.

About this clone: Mouse germline and gene names are used. The read is 1 residue too short to cover the CDR3 end, so that end is filled in from the germline J gene. The chain uses TRBV4 and TRBJ2-5, with D possibly TRBD2 on 6 matching bases. The V end was cut by 5 bases, the J end by 0 bases, with 9 bases between. Germline CDR1 is LGHDT and CDR2 is YNNKQL (reference sequence). The CDR3 consists of 14 residues. The CDR3 loop is CASSHTGNQDTQYF. The sequenced CDR3 bases are TGTGCCAGCAGCCATACTGGGAACCAAGACACCCAGTAC.

About this clone: Mouse gene names and germline throughout. The read comes to an end 1 residue before the CDR3 does, leaving the germline J gene to fill in the end. The V gene is TRBV13-3, the J gene TRBJ2-5; 9 bases are shared with TRBD2. Germline CDR1 and CDR2: NNHDY and SYVADS. The V gene end was trimmed by 1 base and the J gene end by 8 bases; junction bases not matched to a gene: 5. The CDR3 sequence is 14 residues long. The CDR3 loop reads CASSDMGGRGTQYF. CDR3 DNA, as far as it was read: TGTGCCAGCAGTGATATGGGGGGGCGCGGCACCCAGTAC.

For this clone: The gene names given are mouse names. From the germline J gene comes the end of the CDR3, since the read stops 1 residue before it. The V and J genes are TRBV15 and TRBJ1-3; possible D gene TRBD1, 5 bases. This CDR3 comprises 14 residues. Germline assignment: CDR1 SGHND and CDR2 FRSKSL. Trimming left V 1 base short and J 1 base short, with 5 bases between. CDR3 amino acids: CASSLGGSGNTLYF. The part of the CDR3 DNA that was read is TGTGCCAGCAGTTTAGGGGGCTCTGGAAATACGCTCTAT.

For this clone: The gene names here belong to mouse. With the read ending 1 residue before the CDR3 end, the germline J gene is used to fill in that end. J is TRBJ1-4 and V is TRBV13-1, with D tentatively TRBD1 (6 bases). From germline, CDR1 is NSHNY and CDR2 SYGAGN. This CDR3 region has 15 residues. Trimming cost V 3 bases and J 7 bases, with 16 bases left between them. The sequenced CDR3 bases are TGTGCCAGCAGTGGGAGGGGGGGGCCGCCCGAAAGATTATTT. Amino acids: CASSGRGGPPERLF. The full-length CDR3 reads as CASSGRGGPPERLFF.

With regard to this clone: Gene labels here are mouse ones. Sequencing ends 1 residue short of the CDR3 end; the germline J gene provides the rest. This chain uses TRBV20 with TRBJ1-6; TRBD1 matches at 8 bases. TRBJ1-6 is annotated as an ORF whose role is uncertain. Germline trimming cut 5 bases from V and 6 bases from J; bases unmatched to any gene: 3. The CDR3 spans 13 residues. Germline assignment: CDR1 GFQATS and CDR2 STVNSAI. The sequenced CDR3 bases are TGTGGTGCTTCGACAGGGGTTAATTCGCCCCTCTAC. This encodes CGASTGVNSPLY. The full CDR3 sequence reads CGASTGVNSPLYF.

There are a few counts of this clone. The gene names given are mouse names. The read ends 1 residue before the CDR3 terminus; that terminus is restored from the germline J gene. This chain connects TRBV23 to TRBJ2-7; the table's D call TRBD1 went unverified against the DNA. Germline V gene data show CDR1 as KGHTA and CDR2 as FQNQQP. The CDR3 sequence is 13 residues long. The sequenced CDR3 bases are TGCTCCAGCAGTCAGACAATCTCCTATGAACAGTAC. Residues: CSSSQTISYEQY. The entire CDR3 protein is CSSSQTISYEQYF.

In this sample, this clone turned up a few times. Here the gene names and germline are mouse. The read comes to an end 1 residue before the CDR3 does, leaving the germline J gene to fill in the end. The same CDR3 is also encoded by other DNA sequences in this sample. The chain joins TRBV15 to TRBJ1-3, with a tentative D call TRBD1 (5 bases). Germline values: CDR1 SGHND, CDR2 FRSKSL. CDR3 length: 14 amino acids. V was pared by 3 bases and J by 2 bases, with 8 bases between. CDR3 sequence reads: CASSLGGAGNTLYF. The DNA read from the CDR3 is TGTGCCAGCAGTTTGGGGGGGGCTGGAAATACGCTCTAT. Together with reference TRBV15 and TRBJ1-3, the CDR3 gives the full variable domain: DAGVTQTPRHEVAEKGQTIILKCEPVSGHNDLFWYRQTKIQGLELLSYFRSKSLMEDGGAFKDRFKAEMLNSSFSTLKIQPTEPKDSAVYLCASSLGGAGNTLYFGEGSRLIVV.

Concerning this clone itself: The gene symbols are mouse symbols. The DNA ends 1 residue before the CDR3 does, and the rest of the CDR3 is filled in from the germline J gene. This chain links TRBV15 with TRBJ1-1, with D maybe TRBD1 (5 bases). The germline V gene encodes CDR1 SGHND and CDR2 FRSKSL. The CDR3 sequence is 13 residues long. The V end was cut by 2 bases, the J end by 5 bases, with 9 bases between. This CDR3 reads CASSLKGWTEVFF. The DNA read from the CDR3 is TGTGCCAGCAGTTTAAAGGGGTGGACAGAAGTCTTC.

For this clone: Each gene name is a mouse one. The sequenced part of the CDR3 DNA is TGTGCCAGCAGTAACAGGGACACCGGGCAGCTCTAC. The encoded protein is CASSNRDTGQLY. The whole CDR3 protein is CASSNRDTGQLYF. The chain couples TRBV19 to TRBJ2-2; D possibly corresponds to TRBD1 (6 bases). Read data end 1 residue before the CDR3 end; the end is taken from the germline J gene. Germline V lookup: CDR1 FNHDT, CDR2 SITEND (reference sequence). Deletions cut 3 bases from V and 3 bases from J, with 6 bases between. CDR3 size: 13 residues.

In this sample, this clone is medium-sized. Mouse names are used for the genes. The sequenced part of the CDR3 DNA is TGTGCAAGCAGCTTCTGGGGGAACCAAGACACCCAGTAC. This gives the protein CASSFWGNQDTQY. Given in full, the CDR3 is CASSFWGNQDTQYF. The V gene is TRBV16, the J gene TRBJ2-5, with TRBD2 matching over 7 bases. The read terminates 1 residue ahead of where the CDR3 ends, so the germline J gene completes it. The CDR3 spans 14 residues. Germline CDR1 SGHSA, CDR2 FRNQAP. Trimming took 3 bases from V and 0 from J; bases not matched to a gene: 0.

Remarks on this clone: The genes and germline here are from mouse. The CDR3 extends 1 residue past the end of the read, so its final part is completed from the germline J gene. V usage is TRBV12-1 and J usage is TRBJ1-3; D is unresolved. In germline, CDR1 is SGHSN, CDR2 HYEKVE. Trimming took 0 bases from V and 0 from J, leaving 8 bases between them. This CDR3 is built from 15 residues. The DNA read from the CDR3 is TGTGCCAGCTCTCTCGGGCCCTATTCTGGAAATACGCTCTAT. Translating it yields CASSLGPYSGNTLY. The whole CDR3 region reads CASSLGPYSGNTLYF.

With regard to this clone: Mouse gene names apply. The CDR3 is CASSGTGEAEQFF. Incomplete CDR3 DNA: TGTGCCAGCAGTGGGACAGGGGAAGCTGAGCAGTTC. The chain has TRBV13-1 and TRBJ2-1; TRBD1 matches at 9 bases. The read terminates 1 residue before the CDR3 end, so the remaining end is supplied by the germline J gene. The CDR3 extends over 13 amino acids. J was trimmed by 7 bases and V by 3 bases; bases with no gene match: 2. Germline-derived CDR1 and CDR2 are NSHNY and SYGAGN.

Worth noting for this clone: The genes and germline here are from mouse. The observed sequence ends 1 residue before the CDR3 terminus, with the missing tail filled in from the germline J gene. The gene calls are TRBV3 and TRBJ1-2, with TRBD1 identical over 11 bases. V lost 5 bases, J lost 0 bases, and 2 bases stayed unmatched. Germline V gives CDR1 SNHLY, CDR2 FYNGKV (reference sequence). There are 15 residues in the CDR3. The CDR3 sequence: CASSRTGGSNSDYTF. Partial CDR3 DNA: TGTGCCAGCAGCCGGACAGGGGGCTCAAACTCCGACTACACC.

In its sample, this clone was seen a few times. Genes and germline are mouse. The read finishes 1 residue shy of the CDR3 end, and the germline J gene is used to complete it. The same CDR3 arises from other DNA sequences in this sample as well. V usage is TRBV26 and J usage is TRBJ1-1; TRBD1 matches at 8 bases. The V segment lost 6 bases and the J segment 4 bases; nucleotides outside the gene matches: 7. Germline V gives CDR1 KGHPV, CDR2 FQNQEV (reference sequence). The CDR3 extends over 14 amino acids. The CDR3: CASSRGQGGTEVFF. Partial CDR3 DNA: TGTGCCAGCAGCCGAGGACAGGGTGGCACAGAAGTCTTC.